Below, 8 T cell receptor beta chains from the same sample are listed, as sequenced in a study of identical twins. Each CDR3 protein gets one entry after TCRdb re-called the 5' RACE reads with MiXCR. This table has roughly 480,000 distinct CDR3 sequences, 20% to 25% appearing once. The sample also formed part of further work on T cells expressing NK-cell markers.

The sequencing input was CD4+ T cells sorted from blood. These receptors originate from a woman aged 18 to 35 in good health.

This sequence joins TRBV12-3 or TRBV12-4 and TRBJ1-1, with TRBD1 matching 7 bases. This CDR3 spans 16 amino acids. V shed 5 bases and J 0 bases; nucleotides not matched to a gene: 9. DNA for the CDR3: TGTGCCAGCAGTGGACAATCGGGACAGATGAACACTGAAGCTTTCTTT. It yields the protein CASSGQSGQMNTEAFF.

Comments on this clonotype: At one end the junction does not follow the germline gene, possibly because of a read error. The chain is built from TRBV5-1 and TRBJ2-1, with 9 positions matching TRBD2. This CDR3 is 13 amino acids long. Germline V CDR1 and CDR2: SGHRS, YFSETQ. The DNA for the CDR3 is TGCGCCAGCAGCTCAGGGCTGGCGGGAGGGCCCATCTTC. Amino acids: CASSSGLAGGPIF.

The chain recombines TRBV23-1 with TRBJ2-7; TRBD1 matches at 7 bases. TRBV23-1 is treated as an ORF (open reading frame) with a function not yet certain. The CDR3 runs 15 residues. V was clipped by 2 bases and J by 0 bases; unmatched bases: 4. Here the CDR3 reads CASSQETGTSYEQYF. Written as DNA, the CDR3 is TGCGCCAGCAGTCAAGAGACAGGGACCTCCTACGAGCAGTACTTC.

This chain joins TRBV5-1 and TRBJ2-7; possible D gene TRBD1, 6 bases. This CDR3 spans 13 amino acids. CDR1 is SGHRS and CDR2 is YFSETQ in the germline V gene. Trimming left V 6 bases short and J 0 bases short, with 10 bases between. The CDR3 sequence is CASKGDNSYEQYF. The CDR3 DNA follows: TGCGCCAGCAAGGGGGACAACTCCTACGAGCAGTACTTC.

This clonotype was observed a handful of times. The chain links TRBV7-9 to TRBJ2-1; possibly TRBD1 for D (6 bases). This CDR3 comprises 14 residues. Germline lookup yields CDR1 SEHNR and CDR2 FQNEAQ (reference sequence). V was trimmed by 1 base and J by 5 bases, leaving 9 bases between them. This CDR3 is CASSLERQDNEQFF. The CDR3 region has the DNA TGTGCCAGCAGCTTAGAACGACAGGACAATGAGCAGTTCTTC.

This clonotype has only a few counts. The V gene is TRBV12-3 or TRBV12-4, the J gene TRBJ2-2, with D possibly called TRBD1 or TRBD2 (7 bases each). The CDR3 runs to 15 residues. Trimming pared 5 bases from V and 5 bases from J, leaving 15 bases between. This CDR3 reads CASSRGGQLTGELFF. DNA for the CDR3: TGTGCCAGCAGTCGCGGGGGACAGCTGACCGGGGAGCTGTTTTTT.

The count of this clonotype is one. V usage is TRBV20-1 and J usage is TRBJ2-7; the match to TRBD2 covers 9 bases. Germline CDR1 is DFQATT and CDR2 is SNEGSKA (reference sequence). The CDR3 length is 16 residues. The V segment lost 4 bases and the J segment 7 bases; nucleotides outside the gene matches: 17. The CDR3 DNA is TGCAGTGCTACCACCTTCACGGGCGGGAGGGATGGAGAGCAGTACTTC. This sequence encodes CSATTFTGGRDGEQYF.

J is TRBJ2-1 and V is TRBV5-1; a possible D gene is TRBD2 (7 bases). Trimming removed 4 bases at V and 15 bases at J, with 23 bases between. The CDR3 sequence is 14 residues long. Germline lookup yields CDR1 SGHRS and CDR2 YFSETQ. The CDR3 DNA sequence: TGCGCCAGCAGCCCGGGGGGCCCCGAGGACTTCGGGTTCTTC. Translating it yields CASSPGGPEDFGFF.